This TCR beta chain came from a study of cytomegalovirus exposure and HLA in healthy donors. Germline V lookup: CDR1 SNHLY, CDR2 FYNNEI. CDR3 size: 14 residues. The J segment lost 3 bases and the V segment lost 3 bases, leaving 1 base of the junction unmatched. The donors formed part of the approximately 120-subject validation cohort, distinct from the roughly 700-subject first cohort. The assay was immunoSEQ multiplex PCR, and TCRdb's table has in-frame clones only and misses some. Of under 80,000 clones in the sample, 94% were seen once. Input material: PBMCs. The TCR was taken from a woman under 30 in good health and CMV-seronegative. This chain uses TRBV2 with TRBJ2-2; the match to TRBD2 covers 7 bases. The CDR3 sequence is CASSEGRDTGELFF. The CDR3 nucleotides read TGTGCCAGCAGTGAGGGGAGGGACACCGGGGAGCTGTTTTTT.